One sample yielded the 32 T cell receptor beta chains listed below, sequenced in a study of cytomegalovirus exposure and HLA in healthy donors. It was with 60 Vbeta and 13 Jbeta primers that the PCR ran. Assay: immunoSEQ multiplex PCR; the TCRdb copy retains only in-frame clones and omits some. This sample has under 100,000 clones, with less than 80% found just once. Sequences were obtained from PBMCs. Source of these receptors: a human donor in good health.

J is TRBJ2-3 and V is TRBV28; D may be TRBD2 (7 bases). The germline V and J ends were trimmed by 2 bases and 2 bases, with 20 bases remaining between them. Germline V gene lookup returns CDR1 MDHEN and CDR2 SYDVKM. This CDR3 is built from 18 residues. CDR3 bases: TGTGCCAGCAGTTTAATTATTGGGGGGGGCCGCGACACAGATACGCAGTATTTT. Residues: CASSLIIGGGRDTDTQYF.

V gene TRBV5-6 combines with J gene TRBJ2-3; possibly TRBD2 for D (5 bases). The V gene's germline CDR1 is SGHDT and CDR2 YYEEEE. The germline V and J ends were trimmed by 2 bases and 3 bases, with 10 bases remaining between them. This CDR3 region has 14 residues. CDR3 DNA sequence: TGTGCCAGCAGCTTCCACCGGGGAACAGATACGCAGTATTTT. Its protein product is CASSFHRGTDTQYF. Based on the CDR3 plus reference TRBV5-6 and TRBJ2-3, the full variable domain is DAGVTQSPTHLIKTRGQQVTLRCSPKSGHDTVSWYQQALGQGPQFIFQYYEEEERQRGNFPDRFSGHQFPNYSSELNVNALLLGDSALYLCASSFHRGTDTQYFGPGTRLTVL.

The chain is built from TRBV5-6 and TRBJ2-7; 11 bases map to TRBD1. CDR3 length: 15 residues. In germline, CDR1 is SGHDT, CDR2 YYEEEE. V lost 3 bases and J lost 4; bases outside the gene matches: 6. CDR3 DNA: TGTGCCAGCAGCTCGGACAGGGGGCCAAGGTACGAGCAGTACTTC. This encodes CASSSDRGPRYEQYF.

The chain links TRBV6-5 to TRBJ2-3; unclear D gene. Trimming took off 5 bases at V and 0 bases at J, with 6 bases between the two ends. This CDR3 is 13 amino acids long. The germline gives CDR1 MNHEY, CDR2 SVGAGI. The CDR3 DNA reads as TGTGCCAGCAGTCTACAGAGCACAGATACGCAGTATTTT. It specifies CASSLQSTDTQYF.

The V gene is TRBV6-1, the J gene TRBJ1-6; D gene ambiguous. The CDR3 totals 17 residues. V lost 0 bases, J lost 7 bases, and 16 bases lay in between. Germline V lookup: CDR1 MNHNS, CDR2 SASEGT. In DNA form, the CDR3 reads TGTGCCAGCAGTGAAGCAGGAGGAGCGCACCCCAATTCACCCCTCCACTTT. Protein product: CASSEAGGAHPNSPLHF.

V usage is TRBV19 and J usage is TRBJ1-1; a possible D gene is TRBD1 (5 bases). Germline values: CDR1 LNHDA, CDR2 SQIVND (reference sequence). The CDR3 has 14 residues. Trimming took 4 bases from V and 7 from J, leaving 16 bases between them. The CDR3 reads CASSTQGLSGEAFF. CDR3 coding DNA: TGTGCCAGTAGTACCCAGGGCCTTTCAGGTGAAGCTTTCTTT.

The chain recombines TRBV5-6 with TRBJ1-2; 7 bases map to TRBD1. After removal of 0 bases from V and 6 bases from J, the junction contained 11 bases not matched to a gene. This CDR3 has 16 amino acids. Germline V gene lookup returns CDR1 SGHDT and CDR2 YYEEEE. The CDR3, as DNA: TGTGCCAGCAGCTTGGTGGCCAGGGGGATCGGAGATGGCTACACCTTC. Protein sequence: CASSLVARGIGDGYTF.

To note about this clone: Sequence at one end of the junction differs from germline and may be a read error. This CDR3 is CASSLTGSYGYPF. The CDR3 coding sequence is TGTGCCAGCAGTTTGACAGGGAGCTATGGCTACCCCTTC. The chain uses TRBV27 and TRBJ1-2; TRBD1 matches 7 bases. CDR1 MNHEY and CDR2 SMNVEV come from the germline V gene (reference sequence). The CDR3 is 13 residues long.

V is TRBV5-6 and J is TRBJ1-1, with no clear D. The CDR3 has 12 residues. V was cut by 2 bases and J by 7 bases, with 9 bases left in between. Germline assignment: CDR1 SGHDT and CDR2 YYEEEE. The CDR3 loop is CASSFVPVEAFF. The CDR3 DNA follows: TGTGCCAGCAGCTTCGTCCCGGTTGAAGCTTTCTTT.

This clone was observed a few times. This chain connects TRBV5-1 to TRBJ2-1; 9 bases fit TRBD2. The junction had 6 bases not matched to a gene; V was cut back by 1 base and J by 4 bases. Germline V gives CDR1 SGHRS, CDR2 YFSETQ. This CDR3 has 16 amino acids. The CDR3, as DNA: TGCGCCAGCAGCTTGATTGCGACTAGCGGATACAATGAGCAGTTCTTC. Protein: CASSLIATSGYNEQFF.

This chain connects TRBV7-2 to TRBJ2-2; TRBD2 aligns across 11 bases. The V and J ends lost 1 base and 7 bases, in that order; junction bases with no gene match: 8. Per the germline V gene, CDR1 is SGHTA and CDR2 is FQGNSA. The CDR3 is 17 residues long. CDR3 in amino acids: CASSLGLAGGPGGELFF. In nucleotides, the CDR3 is TGTGCCAGCAGCTTAGGGCTAGCGGGGGGCCCCGGCGGGGAGCTGTTTTTT.

This clone was observed once. The CDR3 nucleotides read TGTGCCAGCAGTTTGGGGGGGCATGGGATCTACGAGCAGTACTTC. Translated, it gives CASSLGGHGIYEQYF. This chain links TRBV27 with TRBJ2-7; tentative D call: TRBD2 (7 bases). CDR3 length: 15 amino acids. Germline CDR1 and CDR2: MNHEY and SMNVEV (reference sequence). V lost 3 bases and J 3 bases, leaving 15 bases between the germline ends.

The chain has TRBV5-1 and TRBJ2-3, with TRBD2 matching over 11 bases. J lost 5 bases, V lost 4 bases, and 6 bases had no gene match. Germline V gives CDR1 SGHRS, CDR2 YFSETQ. The CDR3 loop spans 15 amino acids. DNA for the CDR3: TGCGCCAGCAGCGGTAGCGGGGGGGCTGGAGATACGCAGTATTTT. Encoded protein: CASSGSGGAGDTQYF.

The chain carries TRBV27 and TRBJ2-7; 9 bases align to TRBD1. The CDR3 is made up of 15 amino acids. The V gene end was trimmed by 4 bases and the J gene end by 7 bases; junction bases not matched to a gene: 11. The V gene's germline CDR1 is MNHEY and CDR2 SMNVEV (reference sequence). The CDR3 DNA reads TGTGCCAGCAGTTCCCTACGGGACAGGGCTAAAGAGCAGTACTTC. Its protein is CASSSLRDRAKEQYF.

V gene TRBV7-2 combines with J gene TRBJ2-3; tentative D call: TRBD2 (7 bases). There are 15 residues in the CDR3. Germline V gene data show CDR1 as SGHTA and CDR2 as FQGNSA. V was pared by 5 bases and J by 5 bases, with 17 bases between. DNA of the CDR3: TGTGCCAGCAGCCGATTAGGGGGGGCCGTAGATACGCAGTATTTT. Protein sequence: CASSRLGGAVDTQYF.

This chain uses TRBV5-6 with TRBJ2-1; TRBD2 might be the D (6 bases). The CDR3 is 15 residues long. With 6 bases removed from V and 3 bases from J, the gap between germline ends came to 16 bases. Germline values: CDR1 SGHDT, CDR2 YYEEEE. The CDR3 region has the DNA TGTGCCAGCACCCCTTACGGGGGAGTCTACAATGAGCAGTTCTTC. Protein: CASTPYGGVYNEQFF.

The chain couples TRBV2 to TRBJ1-1; 8 bases fit TRBD1. The CDR3 length is 14 residues. V gave up 6 bases and J gave up 4 bases; unmatched junction bases: 7. Germline V gene lookup returns CDR1 SNHLY and CDR2 FYNNEI. CDR3 amino acids: CASRETGDGTEAFF. In nucleotides, the CDR3 is TGTGCCAGCAGGGAGACAGGGGATGGCACTGAAGCTTTCTTT.

This clone was counted a single time. The chain couples TRBV7-9 to TRBJ2-4, with TRBD2 matching over 8 bases. The CDR3 consists of 13 residues. The germline gives CDR1 SEHNR, CDR2 FQNEAQ (reference sequence). The trim removed 5 bases at V and 9 bases at J, leaving 6 bases unmatched. CDR3 loop: CASSRAGGGIQYF. CDR3 DNA sequence: TGTGCCAGCAGCCGGGCGGGGGGTGGCATTCAGTACTTC.

This clone occurred a few times. This chain connects TRBV5-1 to TRBJ1-1; D uncertain. The germline V gene has CDR1 SGHRS and CDR2 YFSETQ. The CDR3 runs 14 residues. V lost 0 bases and J lost 3, with 9 bases in between. The chain's CDR3 is CASSLVYADTEAFF. CDR3 sequence (DNA): TGCGCCAGCAGCTTGGTATATGCGGACACTGAAGCTTTCTTT.

This chain links TRBV6-5 with TRBJ2-2, with 7 bases matching TRBD1. The V gene end was trimmed by 5 bases and the J gene end by 3 bases; junction bases not matched to a gene: 6. Germline V gives CDR1 MNHEY, CDR2 SVGAGI. There are 15 residues in the CDR3. CDR3 DNA sequence: TGTGCCAGCAGTCAGGACAGGCGTTACACCGGGGAGCTGTTTTTT. Translation: CASSQDRRYTGELFF.

The chain links TRBV4-3 to TRBJ2-2, with 7 bases matching TRBD1. The germline V gene has CDR1 LGHNA and CDR2 YSLEER. The CDR3 spans 15 residues. The V gene end was trimmed by 2 bases and the J gene end by 1 base; junction bases not matched to a gene: 1. CDR3 region: CASSQYRGNTGELFF. CDR3 nucleotides: TGCGCCAGCAGCCAATACAGGGGGAACACCGGGGAGCTGTTTTTT.

This clone occurred once. The chain combines TRBV9 with TRBJ2-7, with TRBD2 identical over 9 bases. After removal of 0 bases from V and 6 bases from J, the junction contained 10 bases not matched to a gene. Looked up from germline, CDR1 is SGDLS and CDR2 is YYNGEE. This CDR3 comprises 16 residues. CDR3 in DNA: TGTGCCAGCAGCGTAGGTAGCGGGGGTGAATGGCGCGAGCAGTACTTC. It specifies CASSVGSGGEWREQYF.

This chain connects TRBV5-4 to TRBJ2-1, with TRBD1 matching 7 bases. The trim removed 4 bases at V and 7 bases at J, leaving 8 bases unmatched. The germline CDR1 and CDR2 sequences are SGHNT and YYREEE (reference sequence). The CDR3 is 14 amino acids. CDR3 sequence reads: CASSLPGQPNEQFF. The CDR3 nucleotides are TGTGCCAGCAGCCTTCCGGGACAGCCAAATGAGCAGTTCTTC.

This rearrangement joins TRBV5-1 to TRBJ2-1, with 11 bases matching TRBD1. Germline V gene sequence: CDR1 SGHRS, CDR2 YFSETQ. The J segment lost 10 bases and the V segment lost 3 bases, leaving 6 bases of the junction unmatched. The CDR3 contains 14 residues. CDR3: CASSWDRGGLEQFF. The CDR3 DNA reads as TGCGCCAGCAGCTGGGACAGGGGGGGTCTGGAGCAGTTCTTC.

The J gene is TRBJ1-2, the V gene TRBV29-1, with TRBD1 identical over 9 bases. Germline V gene lookup returns CDR1 SQVTM and CDR2 ANQGSEA. V lost 5 bases, J lost 4 bases, and 11 bases stayed unmatched. The CDR3 length is 15 residues. This chain's CDR3 is CSVLAGQGILYGYTF. CDR3 DNA: TGCAGCGTTCTTGCTGGACAGGGGATCCTCTATGGCTACACCTTC.

CDR3 nucleotides: TGTGCCAGCAGCGATTCGGATCAGCCCCAGCATTTT. Encoded protein: CASSDSDQPQHF. The chain has TRBV11-2 and TRBJ1-5; D gene uncertain. Germline-derived CDR1 and CDR2 are SGHAT and FQNNGV. This CDR3 is 12 amino acids long. Trimming shortened V by 5 bases and J by 5 bases, and 7 bases separated the two germline ends. The whole variable domain, filled in from reference TRBV11-2 and TRBJ1-5, reads EAGVAQSPRYKIIEKRQSVAFWCNPISGHATLYWYQQILGQGPKLLIQFQNNGVVDDSQLPKDRFSAERLKGVDSTLKIQPAKLEDSAVYLCASSDSDQPQHFGDGTRLSIL.

CDR3 sequence reads: CASREGPGSSSYNEQFF. The CDR3 DNA reads TGCGCCAGTAGAGAGGGTCCGGGGAGTAGTTCCTACAATGAGCAGTTCTTC. The chain has TRBV5-1 and TRBJ2-1, with D possibly matching TRBD2 (5 bases). V lost 8 bases and J 1 base, leaving 22 bases between the germline ends. This CDR3 has 17 residues. Germline-derived CDR1 and CDR2 are SGHRS and YFSETQ.

The chain links TRBV7-9 to TRBJ1-4; D gene uncertain. V was trimmed by 8 bases and J by 1 base, leaving 20 bases between them. Germline-derived CDR1 and CDR2 are SEHNR and FQNEAQ (reference sequence). The CDR3 contains 17 residues. The CDR3 reads CASSTGITPRTNEKLFF. In nucleotides, the CDR3 is TGTGCCAGCTCAACCGGGATCACTCCAAGAACTAATGAAAAACTGTTTTTT.

The genes are TRBV10-2 and TRBJ2-2; D remains ambiguous. Trimming stripped 3 bases from V and 5 bases from J, with 13 bases between. The CDR3 extends over 15 amino acids. CDR1 and CDR2 from the germline V gene are WSHSY and SAAADI. CDR3 amino acids: CASSDAKEWTGELFF. CDR3 DNA: TGCGCCAGCAGTGATGCGAAAGAATGGACCGGGGAGCTGTTTTTT.

This clone ranks as medium-sized. The chain couples TRBV5-4 to TRBJ1-2; D is perhaps TRBD1 (5 bases). Germline V gene lookup returns CDR1 SGHNT and CDR2 YYREEE (reference sequence). The CDR3 contains 12 residues. V was clipped by 8 bases and J by 6 bases, with 14 bases between them. The chain's CDR3 is CASAEGAHGYTF. Written as DNA, the CDR3 is TGTGCCAGTGCCGAAGGGGCTCATGGCTACACCTTC. The entire variable domain, with the rest obtained from reference TRBV5-4 and TRBJ1-2, is as follows: ETGVTQSPTHLIKTRGQQVTLRCSSQSGHNTVSWYQQALGQGPQFIFQYYREEENGRGNFPPRFSGLQFPNYSSELNVNALELDDSALYLCASAEGAHGYTFGSGTRLTVV.

Regarding this clone: This sample includes further DNA sequences coding for the same CDR3. The chain uses TRBV7-2 and TRBJ2-1; 9 bases are shared with TRBD1. In germline, CDR1 is SGHTA, CDR2 FQGNSA. CDR3 length: 14 residues. Trimming at V came to 5 bases and at J to 5 bases, leaving 4 bases not matched to a gene. The CDR3 is CASSPGQGHNEQFF. The CDR3, as DNA: TGTGCCAGCAGCCCGGGACAGGGTCACAATGAGCAGTTCTTC.

This clone was seen once. The V call is TRBV4-1, the J call TRBJ1-5; D perhaps matches TRBD1 (6 bases). Germline CDR1 and CDR2: MGHRA and YSYEKL. This CDR3 contains 15 residues. Trimming removed 4 bases from V and 13 bases from J, with 23 bases in between. The CDR3 region has the DNA TGCGCCAGCAGCCCCCGCCGGGACACCGTTTCTTTGCAGCATTTT. Encoded protein: CASSPRRDTVSLQHF.